These 6 T cell receptor beta chains were sequenced from one sample in a study of CD8 T cells in ankylosing spondylitis. Whole-study findings and limits: Seven to nine highly homologous variants formed a TCR beta motif that appeared characteristic of ankylosing spondylitis blood.

TCRdb fed the 5' RACE reads into MiXCR, producing one record per CDR3 protein. The sample shows more than 500,000 distinct CDR3 sequences, roughly 5.2% of them seen only once. The antigens of these receptors remain unknown. The sequenced sample consisted of blood, either unsorted or a sorted T cell fraction (not recorded which). These TCRs come from a male donor with ankylosing spondylitis.

This clonotype was seen repeatedly, ten times or more. This sequence joins TRBV6-6 and TRBJ1-2; D gene ambiguous. Trimming took off 2 bases at V and 8 bases at J, with 12 bases between the two ends. Germline CDR1 and CDR2: MNHNY and SVGAGI (reference sequence). This CDR3 contains 13 residues. The CDR3 DNA is TGTGCCAGCAGTTACGATGGGATTGACGGCTACACCTTC. Translation: CASSYDGIDGYTF.

This clonotype was recorded many times. Germline and junction disagree at one end, which may indicate a read error. V usage is TRBV5-1 and J usage is TRBJ1-3; D is ambiguous. Germline values: CDR1 SGHRS, CDR2 YFSETQ. This CDR3 spans 13 amino acids. The CDR3 coding sequence is TGCGCCAGCAGCTTGGACCGTGGACACACCATATATTTT. This sequence encodes CASSLDRGHTIYF.

The sample holds many counts of this clonotype. The chain joins TRBV12-3 or TRBV12-4 to TRBJ2-2; D is unresolved. The CDR3 sequence is 13 residues long. V was pared by 8 bases and J by 1 base, with 8 bases between. CDR3 in DNA: TGTGCCAGCCTGGAGAGGAACACCGGGGAGCTGTTTTTT. As protein: CASLERNTGELFF.

The rearrangement links TRBV12-3 or TRBV12-4 to TRBJ2-1, with 9 bases aligning to TRBD2. The CDR3 consists of 16 residues. With V trimmed by 6 bases and J by 4 bases, 10 bases remained unmatched. The CDR3 reads CASRGDGTSKYNEQFF. The CDR3 nucleotides read TGTGCCAGCAGAGGCGACGGGACTAGCAAATACAATGAGCAGTTCTTC.

This clonotype came up many times. The genes are TRBV25-1 and TRBJ1-1, with D possibly TRBD1 on 5 matching bases. This CDR3 spans 16 amino acids. Trimming removed 3 bases at V and 1 base at J, with 15 bases between. CDR1 MGHDK and CDR2 SYGVNS come from the germline V gene. CDR3 nucleotide sequence: TGTGCCAGCAGTGACCCCACAGGAGAGGGGAACACTGAAGCTTTCTTT. Encoded protein: CASSDPTGEGNTEAFF.

This clonotype was seen at least ten times. The chain employs TRBV7-2 and TRBJ1-1, with D maybe TRBD1 (6 bases). There are 14 residues in the CDR3. CDR1 SGHTA and CDR2 FQGNSA come from the germline V gene. The V end lost 5 bases, the J end lost 4 bases, and 14 bases lay between the germline ends. This CDR3 is CASSDVGGTTEAFF. CDR3 nucleotide sequence: TGTGCCAGCAGCGATGTAGGGGGGACCACTGAAGCTTTCTTT. The whole variable domain, remainder taken from reference TRBV7-2 and TRBJ1-1, is GAGVSQSPSNKVTEKGKDVELRCDPISGHTALYWYRQSLGQGLEFLIYFQGNSAPDKSGLPSDRFSAERTGGSVSTLTIQRTQQEDSAVYLCASSDVGGTTEAFFGQGTRLTVV.